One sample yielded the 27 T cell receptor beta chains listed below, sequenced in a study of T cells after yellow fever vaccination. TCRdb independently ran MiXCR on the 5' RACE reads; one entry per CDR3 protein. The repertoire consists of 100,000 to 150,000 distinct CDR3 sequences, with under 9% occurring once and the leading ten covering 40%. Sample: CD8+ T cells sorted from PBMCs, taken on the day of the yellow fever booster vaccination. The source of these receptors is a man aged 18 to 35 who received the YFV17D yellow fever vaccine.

CDR3: CASGNPWDGGTGELFF. CDR3 sequence (DNA): TGTGCTAGTGGAAATCCCTGGGACGGGGGCACCGGGGAGCTGTTTTTT. This chain links TRBV12-5 with TRBJ2-2; D is possibly TRBD2 (6 bases). Trimming took off 6 bases at V and 4 bases at J, with 18 bases between the two ends. Per germline, CDR1 LGHNT and CDR2 FRNRAP. The CDR3 has 16 amino acids.

The CDR3 loop reads CASSLGQVHYNSPLHF. CDR3 coding DNA: TGTGCCAGCAGCTTAGGCCAGGTCCACTATAATTCACCCCTCCACTTT. The V gene is TRBV13, the J gene TRBJ1-6; no clear D. CDR3 length: 16 amino acids. CDR1 PRHDT and CDR2 FYEKMQ come from the germline V gene (reference sequence). V lost 0 bases and J 3 bases, leaving 9 bases between the germline ends.

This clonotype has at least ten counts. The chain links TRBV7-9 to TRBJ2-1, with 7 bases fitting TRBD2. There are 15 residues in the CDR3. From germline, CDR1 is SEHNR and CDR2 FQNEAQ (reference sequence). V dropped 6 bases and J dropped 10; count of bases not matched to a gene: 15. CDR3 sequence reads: CASSSPGLREEEQFF. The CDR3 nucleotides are TGTGCCAGCAGTTCTCCGGGACTAAGAGAAGAGGAGCAGTTCTTC.

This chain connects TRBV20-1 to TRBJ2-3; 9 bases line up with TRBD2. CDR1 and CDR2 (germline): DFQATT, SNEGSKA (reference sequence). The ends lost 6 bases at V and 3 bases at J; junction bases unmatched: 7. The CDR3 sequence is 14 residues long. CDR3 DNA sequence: TGCAGTGCACCGCGGGAGGGGATAACAGATACGCAGTATTTT. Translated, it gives CSAPREGITDTQYF.

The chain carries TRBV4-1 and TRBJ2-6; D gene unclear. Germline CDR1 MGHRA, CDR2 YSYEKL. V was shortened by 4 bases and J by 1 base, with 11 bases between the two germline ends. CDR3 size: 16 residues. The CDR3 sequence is CASSPSLGSGANVLTF. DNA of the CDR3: TGCGCCAGCAGCCCGAGTCTGGGGTCTGGGGCCAACGTCCTGACTTTC.

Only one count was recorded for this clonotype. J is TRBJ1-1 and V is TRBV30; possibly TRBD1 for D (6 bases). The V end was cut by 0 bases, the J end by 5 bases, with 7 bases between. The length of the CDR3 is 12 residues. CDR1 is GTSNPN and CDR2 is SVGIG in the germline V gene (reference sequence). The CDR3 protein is CAWSVQGTEAFF. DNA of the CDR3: TGTGCCTGGAGTGTACAGGGAACTGAAGCTTTCTTT. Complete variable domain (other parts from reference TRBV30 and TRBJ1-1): SQTIHQWPATLVQPVGSPLSLECTVEGTSNPNLYWYRQAAGRGLQLLFYSVGIGQISSEVPQNLSASRPQDRQFILSSKKLLLSDSGFYLCAWSVQGTEAFFGQGTRLTVV.

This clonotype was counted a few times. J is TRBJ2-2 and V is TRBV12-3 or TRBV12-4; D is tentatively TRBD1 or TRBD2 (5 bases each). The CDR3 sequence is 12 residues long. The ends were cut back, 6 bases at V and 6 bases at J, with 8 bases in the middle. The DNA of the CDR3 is TGTGCCAGCAGATGGGGGTCCGGGGAGCTGTTTTTT. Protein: CASRWGSGELFF.

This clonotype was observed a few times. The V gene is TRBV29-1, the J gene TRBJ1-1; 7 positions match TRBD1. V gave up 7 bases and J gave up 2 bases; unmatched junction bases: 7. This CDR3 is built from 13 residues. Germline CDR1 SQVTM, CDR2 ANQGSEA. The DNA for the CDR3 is TGCAGCGCGGGGGACAGCCAAAACACTGAAGCTTTCTTT. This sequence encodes CSAGDSQNTEAFF.

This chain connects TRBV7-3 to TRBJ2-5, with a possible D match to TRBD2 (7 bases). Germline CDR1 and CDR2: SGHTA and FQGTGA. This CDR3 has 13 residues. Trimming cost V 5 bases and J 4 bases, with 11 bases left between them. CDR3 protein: CASSDGGPETQYF. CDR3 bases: TGTGCCAGCAGCGACGGGGGGCCAGAGACCCAGTACTTC.

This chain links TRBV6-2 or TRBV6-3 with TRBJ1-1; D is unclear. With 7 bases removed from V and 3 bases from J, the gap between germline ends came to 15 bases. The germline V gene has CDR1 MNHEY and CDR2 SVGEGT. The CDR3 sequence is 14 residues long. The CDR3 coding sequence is TGTGCCAGCACTCCCGGACCCCACTACACTGAAGCTTTCTTT. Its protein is CASTPGPHYTEAFF.

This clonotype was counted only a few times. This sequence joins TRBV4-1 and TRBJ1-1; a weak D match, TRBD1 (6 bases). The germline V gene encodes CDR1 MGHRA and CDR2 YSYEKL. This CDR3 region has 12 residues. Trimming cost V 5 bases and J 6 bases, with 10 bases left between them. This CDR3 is CASSTGWAEAFF. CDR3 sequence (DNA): TGCGCCAGCAGCACAGGGTGGGCTGAAGCTTTCTTT.

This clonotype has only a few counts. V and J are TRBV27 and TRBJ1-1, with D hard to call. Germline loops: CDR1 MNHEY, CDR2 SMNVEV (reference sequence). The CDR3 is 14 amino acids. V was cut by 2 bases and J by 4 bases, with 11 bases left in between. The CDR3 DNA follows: TGTGCCAGCAGTTTAGTGGGGTCAGTCACTGAAGCTTTCTTT. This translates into CASSLVGSVTEAFF.

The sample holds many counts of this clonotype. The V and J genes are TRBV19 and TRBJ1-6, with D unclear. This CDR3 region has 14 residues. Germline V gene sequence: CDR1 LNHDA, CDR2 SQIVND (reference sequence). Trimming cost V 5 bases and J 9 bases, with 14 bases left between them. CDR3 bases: TGTGCCAGTAGTCCAGCAGGTCGGGCTTCACCCCTCCACTTT. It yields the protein CASSPAGRASPLHF.

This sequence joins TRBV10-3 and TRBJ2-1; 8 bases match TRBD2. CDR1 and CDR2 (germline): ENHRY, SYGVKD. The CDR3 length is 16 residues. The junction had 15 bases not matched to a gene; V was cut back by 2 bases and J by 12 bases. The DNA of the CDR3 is TGTGCCATCAGTGAGCTAGACCGGGGGGGACCCCCGGGGCAGTTCTTC. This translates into CAISELDRGGPPGQFF.

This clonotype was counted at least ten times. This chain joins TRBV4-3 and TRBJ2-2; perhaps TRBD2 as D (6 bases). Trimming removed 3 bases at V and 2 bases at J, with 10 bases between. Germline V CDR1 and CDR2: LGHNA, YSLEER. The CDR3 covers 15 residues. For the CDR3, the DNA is TGCGCCAGCAGCCACTCCGGGACTAACACCGGGGAGCTGTTTTTT. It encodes CASSHSGTNTGELFF.

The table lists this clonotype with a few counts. The CDR3 DNA is TGTGCTAGTGGTTTGTTCCCTCCCGGGACAGGGGGAAGGAGCTATGGCTACACCTTC. Amino acid sequence: CASGLFPPGTGGRSYGYTF. The gene calls are TRBV12-5 and TRBJ1-2; TRBD1 matches 11 bases. CDR1 LGHNT and CDR2 FRNRAP come from the germline V gene. V trimming: 2 bases; J trimming: 4 bases; junction bases outside the gene matches: 15. The CDR3 length is 19 residues.

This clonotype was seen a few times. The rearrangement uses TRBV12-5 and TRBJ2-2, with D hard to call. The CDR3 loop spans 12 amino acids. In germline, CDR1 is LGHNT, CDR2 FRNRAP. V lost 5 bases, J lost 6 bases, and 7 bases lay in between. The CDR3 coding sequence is TGTGCTAGTGGTAATCCCCCCGGGGAGCTGTTTTTT. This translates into CASGNPPGELFF.

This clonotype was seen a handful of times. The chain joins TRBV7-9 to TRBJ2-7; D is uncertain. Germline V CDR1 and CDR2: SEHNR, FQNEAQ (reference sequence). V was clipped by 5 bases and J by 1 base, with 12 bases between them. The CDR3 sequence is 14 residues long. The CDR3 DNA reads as TGTGCCAGCAGCCCCCCTTTGGTTTCCTACGAGCAGTACTTC. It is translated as CASSPPLVSYEQYF.

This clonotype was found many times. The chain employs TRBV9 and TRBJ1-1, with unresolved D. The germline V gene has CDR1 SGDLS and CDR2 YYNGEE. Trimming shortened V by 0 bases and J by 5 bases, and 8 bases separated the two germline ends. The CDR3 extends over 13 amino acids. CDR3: CASSVAVATEAFF. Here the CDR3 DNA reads TGTGCCAGCAGCGTAGCGGTGGCTACTGAAGCTTTCTTT.

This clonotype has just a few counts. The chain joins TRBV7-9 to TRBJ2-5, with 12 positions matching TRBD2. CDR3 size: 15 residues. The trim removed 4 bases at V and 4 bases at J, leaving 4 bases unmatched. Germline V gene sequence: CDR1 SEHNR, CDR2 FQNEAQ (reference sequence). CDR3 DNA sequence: TGTGCCAGCAGCTCGATACTAGCGGGGGGAGAGACCCAGTACTTC. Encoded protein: CASSSILAGGETQYF.

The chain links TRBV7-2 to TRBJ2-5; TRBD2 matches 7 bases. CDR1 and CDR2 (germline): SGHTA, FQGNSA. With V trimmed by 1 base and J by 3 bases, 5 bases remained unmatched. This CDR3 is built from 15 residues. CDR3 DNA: TGTGCCAGCAGCTTAGGGGGGGGAGGTGAAGAGACCCAGTACTTC. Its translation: CASSLGGGGEETQYF. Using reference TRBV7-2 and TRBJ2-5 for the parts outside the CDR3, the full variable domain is GAGVSQSPSNKVTEKGKDVELRCDPISGHTALYWYRQSLGQGLEFLIYFQGNSAPDKSGLPSDRFSAERTGGSVSTLTIQRTQQEDSAVYLCASSLGGGGEETQYFGPGTRLLVL.

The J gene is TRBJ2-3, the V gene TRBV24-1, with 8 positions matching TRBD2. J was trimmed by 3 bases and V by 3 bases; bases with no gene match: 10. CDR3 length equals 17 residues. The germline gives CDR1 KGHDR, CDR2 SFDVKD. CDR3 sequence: CATSDLGSGGTTDTQYF. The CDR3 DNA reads TGTGCCACCAGTGATCTGGGCAGCGGGGGAACAACAGATACGCAGTATTTT.

This chain's CDR3 is CATSDRTGDTEAFF. The CDR3 DNA follows: TGTGCCACCAGTGACCGGACCGGGGATACTGAAGCTTTCTTT. The J gene is TRBJ1-1, the V gene TRBV24-1, with D hard to call. V was pared by 4 bases and J by 5 bases, with 13 bases between. The V gene's germline CDR1 is KGHDR and CDR2 SFDVKD. This CDR3 is built from 14 residues.

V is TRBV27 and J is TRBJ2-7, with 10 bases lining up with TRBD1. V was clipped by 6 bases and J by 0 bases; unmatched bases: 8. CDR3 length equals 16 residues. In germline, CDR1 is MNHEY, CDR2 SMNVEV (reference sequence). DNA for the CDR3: TGTGCCAGCAGGAAAGCGGACAGGGGGAGCTCCTACGAGCAGTACTTC. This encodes CASRKADRGSSYEQYF.

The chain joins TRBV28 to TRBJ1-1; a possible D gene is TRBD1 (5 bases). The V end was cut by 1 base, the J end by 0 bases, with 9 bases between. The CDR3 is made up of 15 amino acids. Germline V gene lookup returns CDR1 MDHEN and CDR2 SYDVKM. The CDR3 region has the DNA TGTGCCAGCAGTTTATCCCGACAGTTGAACACTGAAGCTTTCTTT. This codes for CASSLSRQLNTEAFF.

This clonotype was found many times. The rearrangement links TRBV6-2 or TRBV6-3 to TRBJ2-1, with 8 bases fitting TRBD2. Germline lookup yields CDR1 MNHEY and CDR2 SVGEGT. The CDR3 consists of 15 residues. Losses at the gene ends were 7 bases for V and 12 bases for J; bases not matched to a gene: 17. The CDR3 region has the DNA TGTGCCAGCACCTCCATGGCGGGGGGAATCCGATGGCAGTTCTTC. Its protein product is CASTSMAGGIRWQFF.

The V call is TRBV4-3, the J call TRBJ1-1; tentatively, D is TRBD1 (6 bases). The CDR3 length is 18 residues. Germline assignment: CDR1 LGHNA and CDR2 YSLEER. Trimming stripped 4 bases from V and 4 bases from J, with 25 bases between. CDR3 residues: CASSRGPGGGAWSTEAFF. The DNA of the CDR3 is TGCGCCAGCAGCCGGGGGCCCGGTGGGGGGGCTTGGAGCACTGAAGCTTTCTTT.